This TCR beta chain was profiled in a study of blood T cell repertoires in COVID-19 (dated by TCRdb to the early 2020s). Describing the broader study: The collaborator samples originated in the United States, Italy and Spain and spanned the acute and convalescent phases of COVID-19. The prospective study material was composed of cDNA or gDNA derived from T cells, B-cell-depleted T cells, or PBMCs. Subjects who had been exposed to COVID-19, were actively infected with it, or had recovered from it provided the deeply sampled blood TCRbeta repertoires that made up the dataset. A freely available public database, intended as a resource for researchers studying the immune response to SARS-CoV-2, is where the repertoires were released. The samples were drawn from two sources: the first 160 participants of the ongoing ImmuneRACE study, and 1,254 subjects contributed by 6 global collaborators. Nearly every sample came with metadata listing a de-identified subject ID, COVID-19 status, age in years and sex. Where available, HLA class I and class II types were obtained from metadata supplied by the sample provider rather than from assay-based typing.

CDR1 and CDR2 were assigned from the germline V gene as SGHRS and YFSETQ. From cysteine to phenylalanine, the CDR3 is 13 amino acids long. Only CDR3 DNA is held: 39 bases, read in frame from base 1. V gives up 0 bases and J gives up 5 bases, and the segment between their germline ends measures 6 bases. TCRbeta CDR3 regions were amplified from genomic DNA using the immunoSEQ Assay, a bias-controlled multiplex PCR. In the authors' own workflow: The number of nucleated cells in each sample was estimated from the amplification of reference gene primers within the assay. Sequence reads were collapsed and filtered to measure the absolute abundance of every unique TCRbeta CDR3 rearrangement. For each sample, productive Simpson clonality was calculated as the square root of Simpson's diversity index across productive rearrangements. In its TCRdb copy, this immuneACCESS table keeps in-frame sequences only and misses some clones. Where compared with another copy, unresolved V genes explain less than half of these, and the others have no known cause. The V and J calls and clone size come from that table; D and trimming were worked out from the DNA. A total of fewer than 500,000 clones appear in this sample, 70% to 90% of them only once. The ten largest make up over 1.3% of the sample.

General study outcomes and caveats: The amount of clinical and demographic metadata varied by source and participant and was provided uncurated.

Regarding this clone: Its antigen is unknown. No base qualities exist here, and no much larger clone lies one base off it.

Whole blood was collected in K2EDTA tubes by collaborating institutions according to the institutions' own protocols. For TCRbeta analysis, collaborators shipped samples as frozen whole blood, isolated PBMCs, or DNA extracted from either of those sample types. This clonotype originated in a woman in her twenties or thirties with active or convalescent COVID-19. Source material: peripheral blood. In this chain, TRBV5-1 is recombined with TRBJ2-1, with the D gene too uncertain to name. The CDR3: CASSLAPHNEQFF. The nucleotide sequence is TGCGCCAGCAGCTTGGCCCCTCACAATGAGCAGTTCTTC.